Below, 3 T cell receptor beta chains from the same sample are listed, as sequenced in a study of blood T cell repertoires in COVID-19. The repertoire was sequenced with immunoSEQ multiplex PCR; TCRdb's copy has only in-frame clones and lacks some. The data hold 320,000 or so clones, with 75% to 90% observed a single time. Sequenced material: PBMCs or T cells enriched from blood (not recorded which). The receptors were sampled from a man younger than 40 who had recovered from COVID-19.

V is TRBV2 and J is TRBJ2-3; 11 bases line up with TRBD2. V was pared by 6 bases and J by 3 bases, with 5 bases of the junction left unmatched. Germline V lookup: CDR1 SNHLY, CDR2 FYNNEI. The CDR3 sequence is 15 residues long. CDR3 loop: CASRKIAGGTDTQYF. CDR3 DNA sequence: TGTGCCAGCAGGAAAATAGCGGGGGGGACAGATACGCAGTATTTT.

J is TRBJ1-2 and V is TRBV7-2; D is undetermined. Per germline, CDR1 SGHTA and CDR2 FQGNSA. CDR3 length: 15 amino acids. V was clipped by 7 bases and J by 4 bases, with 19 bases between them. The CDR3 loop is CASTPVPEEAYGYTF. As DNA, the CDR3 is TGTGCCAGCACCCCAGTCCCGGAAGAGGCCTATGGCTACACCTTC.

The gene calls are TRBV6-5 and TRBJ2-3; 11 bases fit TRBD1. The CDR3 sequence is 15 residues long. Germline CDR1 and CDR2: MNHEY and SVGAGI. V lost 6 bases to trimming and J lost 4 bases; unmatched junction nucleotides: 6. The CDR3 region is CASRTPGQGADTQYF. CDR3 in DNA: TGTGCCAGCAGAACCCCGGGACAGGGGGCAGATACGCAGTATTTT.